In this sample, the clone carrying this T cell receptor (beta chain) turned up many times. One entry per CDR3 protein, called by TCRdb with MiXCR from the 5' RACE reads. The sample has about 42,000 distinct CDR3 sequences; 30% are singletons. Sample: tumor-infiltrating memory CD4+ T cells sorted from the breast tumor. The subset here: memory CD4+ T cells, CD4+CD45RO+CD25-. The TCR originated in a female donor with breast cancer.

The CDR3 protein is CASSQGPRQGNTEAFF. The CDR3 DNA sequence: TGTGCCAGCAGCCAAGGCCCGAGACAGGGGAACACTGAAGCTTTCTTT. The chain is built from TRBV4-2 and TRBJ1-1, with 7 bases that match TRBD1. V was clipped by 1 base and J by 1 base; unmatched bases: 6. The germline gives CDR1 LGHNA, CDR2 YNFKEQ. This CDR3 has 16 residues.